These T cell receptor beta chains were read from a single sample in a study of shared clonotypes between healthy human individuals. Only in-frame clones appear in the TCRdb table, and some are missing; sequencing was by immunoSEQ multiplex PCR. The data hold millions of clones, with around 95% observed a single time. The sample taken for sequencing was naive CD4+ T cells sorted from blood. The receptors were sampled from a young man in good health. The CDR3 runs from the conserved cysteine through the conserved F or W. Fields, in order: J gene, D gene, clone size, V gene, CDR3 DNA, CDR3 protein. The D gene is left open where the match is weak. Clone size is not always given. Where it is, it says once, few, many or a class for expanded clones.

j_gene: TRBJ2-5; d_gene: NA; abundance: NA; v_gene: TRBV18; CDR3nt: TGTGCCAGCTCACCACATCCAGAAGAGACCCAGTACTTC; CDR3aa: CASSPHPEETQYF
j_gene: TRBJ2-2; d_gene: TRBD1; abundance: NA; v_gene: TRBV7-8; CDR3nt: TGTGCCAGCAGCTTCGGGACAGGACTCTCGGAGCTGTTTTTT; CDR3aa: CASSFGTGLSELFF
j_gene: TRBJ2-1; d_gene: NA; abundance: NA; v_gene: TRBV5-4; CDR3nt: TGTGCCAGCAGCCTTGGGATTTATGAGCAGTTCTTC; CDR3aa: CASSLGIYEQFF
j_gene: TRBJ1-5; d_gene: NA; abundance: once; v_gene: TRBV4-1; CDR3nt: TGCGCCAGCAGCCAAGATGAGGTCACAGTTTATAGCAATCAGCCCCAGCATTTT; CDR3aa: CASSQDEVTVYSNQPQHF
j_gene: TRBJ1-2; d_gene: TRBD1; abundance: NA; v_gene: TRBV19; CDR3nt: TGTGCCAGTAGTATCCTTAGCGGGACAGCCTATGGCTACACCTTC; CDR3aa: CASSILSGTAYGYTF
j_gene: TRBJ2-7; d_gene: TRBD1; abundance: NA; v_gene: TRBV18; CDR3nt: TGTGCCAGCTCACCAGAAGGACAGGGCTACGAGCAGTACTTC; CDR3aa: CASSPEGQGYEQYF
j_gene: TRBJ2-2; d_gene: NA; abundance: NA; v_gene: TRBV10-3; CDR3nt: TGTGCCATCAGTGACTATAACACCGGGGAGCTGTTTTTT; CDR3aa: CAISDYNTGELFF
j_gene: TRBJ1-1; d_gene: NA; abundance: NA; v_gene: TRBV28; CDR3nt: TGTGCCAGCAGTTTGGTTTACAGGGCTAACACTGAAGCTTTCTTT; CDR3aa: CASSLVYRANTEAFF
j_gene: TRBJ1-1; d_gene: NA; abundance: NA; v_gene: TRBV6-1; CDR3nt: TGTGCCAGCAGCGCCACAGGGAGTGAAGCTTTCTTT; CDR3aa: CASSATGSEAFF
j_gene: TRBJ2-3; d_gene: TRBD1; abundance: NA; v_gene: TRBV6-5; CDR3nt: TGTGCCAGCAGCCTCCAGACAGGGGGCACAGATACGCAGTATTTT; CDR3aa: CASSLQTGGTDTQYF